A single sample gave rise to the 32 T cell receptor beta chains below, sequenced in a study of blood T cell repertoires in COVID-19. Here immunoSEQ multiplex PCR was the method, and the copy in TCRdb shows in-frame clones only, minus some. The table includes 52,000 or so clones, approximately 80% detected once. Input material: peripheral blood. The source is a human donor in a cohort sampled during active or convalescent COVID-19.

Here the CDR3 reads CAISGQKNTEAFF. The CDR3 DNA reads as TGTGCCATCAGTGGACAAAAGAACACTGAAGCTTTCTTT. The chain links TRBV10-3 to TRBJ1-1; D gene ambiguous. This CDR3 contains 13 residues. Trimming pared 4 bases from V and 1 base from J, leaving 7 bases between. In germline, CDR1 is ENHRY, CDR2 SYGVKD.

V is TRBV9 and J is TRBJ1-2; 10 bases map to TRBD1. The germline gives CDR1 SGDLS, CDR2 YYNGEE. J lost 8 bases, V lost 3 bases, and 4 bases had no gene match. This CDR3 has 13 amino acids. The CDR3 region is CASSGRQGAGYTF. The CDR3, as DNA: TGTGCCAGCAGCGGCCGACAGGGGGCGGGCTACACCTTC.

The CDR3 reads CASTLGGRGYTF. CDR3 sequence (DNA): TGTGCCAGCACCTTGGGGGGAAGAGGCTACACCTTC. The V and J genes are TRBV12-3 or TRBV12-4 and TRBJ1-2; perhaps TRBD1 as D (5 bases). There are 12 residues in the CDR3. V lost 7 bases to trimming and J lost 8 bases, with 14 bases between them.

The chain carries TRBV27 and TRBJ2-1; 7 bases line up with TRBD2. Germline V gene data show CDR1 as MNHEY and CDR2 as SMNVEV (reference sequence). The CDR3 is 14 residues long. V lost 4 bases to trimming and J lost 2 bases; unmatched junction nucleotides: 2. CDR3 nucleotides: TGTGCCAGCAGTTGGGAGGGACCCTACAATGAGCAGTTCTTC. Protein sequence: CASSWEGPYNEQFF.

The gene calls are TRBV6-4 and TRBJ1-1; possibly TRBD1 for D (6 bases). The CDR3 runs 15 residues. The V end was cut by 8 bases, the J end by 3 bases, with 19 bases between. Germline V gene data show CDR1 as MRHNA and CDR2 as SNTAGT. The CDR3 loop reads CASLRGAELYTEAFF. CDR3 bases: TGTGCCAGCCTCCGGGGGGCCGAGCTATACACTGAAGCTTTCTTT.

This sequence joins TRBV19 and TRBJ2-7; a weak D match, TRBD2 (6 bases). V was shortened by 4 bases and J by 4 bases, with 17 bases between the two germline ends. Looked up from germline, CDR1 is LNHDA and CDR2 is SQIVND (reference sequence). This CDR3 comprises 15 residues. The CDR3 here is CASSTPRESTYEQYF. CDR3 bases: TGTGCCAGTAGTACCCCCCGGGAGTCGACTTACGAGCAGTACTTC.

The chain joins TRBV6-6 to TRBJ1-5; TRBD1 might be the D (6 bases). The CDR3 has 14 amino acids. V gave up 7 bases and J gave up 3 bases, with 13 bases separating them. CDR1 and CDR2 (germline): MNHNY, SVGAGI (reference sequence). The CDR3 nucleotides read TGTGCCAGCACCCTGGGACAAGCCAATCAGCCCCAGCATTTT. Translated, it gives CASTLGQANQPQHF.

The chain couples TRBV7-9 to TRBJ2-7, with D possibly being TRBD2 (5 bases). Looked up from germline, CDR1 is SEHNR and CDR2 is FQNEAQ (reference sequence). V lost 2 bases and J 5 bases, leaving 16 bases between the germline ends. There are 15 residues in the CDR3. CDR3 DNA sequence: TGTGCCAGCAGCTTATCTCTAGCAGAAACCGACGAGCAGTACTTC. Translating it yields CASSLSLAETDEQYF.

This clone was detected once. This chain connects TRBV7-2 to TRBJ2-7; 8 bases fit TRBD1. Unmatched junction bases numbered 10, after V lost 2 bases and J lost 7 bases. Germline lookup yields CDR1 SGHTA and CDR2 FQGNSA. CDR3 size: 15 residues. CDR3 DNA sequence: TGTGCCAGCAGCTTATTTCGAACAGGGGGTGAGGAGCAGTACTTC. It encodes CASSLFRTGGEEQYF.

The rearrangement uses TRBV5-1 and TRBJ1-6; 8 bases line up with TRBD1. The trim removed 2 bases at V and 7 bases at J, leaving 5 bases unmatched. The CDR3 consists of 15 residues. CDR1 is SGHRS, CDR2 YFSETQ, per germline. CDR3 sequence: CASSLRDRRNSPLHF. The CDR3 bases are TGCGCCAGCAGCTTACGGGACAGGCGGAATTCACCCCTCCACTTT.

The gene calls are TRBV5-1 and TRBJ2-3; D is possibly TRBD2 (6 bases). The CDR3 has 15 residues. With 0 bases removed from V and 5 bases from J, the gap between germline ends came to 13 bases. The germline V gene encodes CDR1 SGHRS and CDR2 YFSETQ. The CDR3, as DNA: TGCGCCAGCAGCTTGGAAGGCGGGGCGGTAGATACGCAGTATTTT. Translated, it gives CASSLEGGAVDTQYF.

The V and J genes are TRBV19 and TRBJ2-7; 11 nucleotides align to TRBD1. V dropped 3 bases and J dropped 3; count of bases not matched to a gene: 7. The CDR3 sequence is 16 residues long. Germline V CDR1 and CDR2: LNHDA, SQIVND (reference sequence). CDR3 DNA sequence: TGTGCCAGTAGTATTCTCGGACAGGGGGCGGACTACGAGCAGTACTTC. Encoded protein: CASSILGQGADYEQYF.

The chain uses TRBV6-2 or TRBV6-3 and TRBJ1-6; D possibly corresponds to TRBD1 (6 bases). Germline-derived CDR1 and CDR2 are MNHEY and SVGEGT. Trimming pared 3 bases from V and 9 bases from J, leaving 18 bases between. The CDR3 has 16 residues. The CDR3 sequence: CASSYSRGSSGSPLHF. DNA of the CDR3: TGTGCCAGCAGTTATAGCAGGGGCTCGTCGGGTTCACCCCTCCACTTT.

This clone has only a few counts. This chain connects TRBV18 to TRBJ2-7; D may be TRBD1 (6 bases). Germline V gene sequence: CDR1 KGHSH, CDR2 LQKENI. This CDR3 spans 15 amino acids. Trimming took off 4 bases at V and 1 base at J, with 14 bases between the two ends. The CDR3 loop is CASSLRQGSSYEQYF. The CDR3 DNA sequence: TGTGCCAGCTCACTCAGGCAGGGGTCGTCCTACGAGCAGTACTTC.

By sample share, this clone is medium-sized. V is TRBV4-1 and J is TRBJ2-3; no definite D call. Germline loops: CDR1 MGHRA, CDR2 YSYEKL. V lost 0 bases, J lost 2 bases, and 6 bases lay in between. The CDR3 is 14 residues long. CDR3 DNA: TGCGCCAGCAGCCAAGACTTTAACACAGATACGCAGTATTTT. This translates into CASSQDFNTDTQYF.

This clone was recorded once. The rearrangement links TRBV19 to TRBJ2-5, with D hard to call. CDR1 LNHDA and CDR2 SQIVND come from the germline V gene (reference sequence). V was trimmed by 5 bases and J by 1 base, leaving 11 bases between them. The CDR3 runs 14 residues. CDR3 residues: CASSQVAAQETQYF. Written as DNA, the CDR3 is TGTGCCAGTAGTCAGGTGGCAGCCCAAGAGACCCAGTACTTC.

Concerning this clone: An end of the junction does not agree with germline; a read error may underlie this. The V and J genes are TRBV19 and TRBJ1-2, with 8 bases aligning to TRBD1. Germline lookup yields CDR1 LNHDA and CDR2 SQIVND (reference sequence). This CDR3 is built from 12 residues. In nucleotides, the CDR3 is TGTGCCAGTAGTATAGATTTCAGGGGGCGTTCGTTC. This gives the protein CASSIDFRGRSF.

This clone was seen a single time. The V call is TRBV5-6, the J call TRBJ2-1, with 8 bases lining up with TRBD1. This CDR3 comprises 15 residues. Unmatched junction bases numbered 3, after V lost 3 bases and J lost 1 base. Germline CDR1 SGHDT, CDR2 YYEEEE. This CDR3 reads CASSSRGRSYNEQFF. Written as DNA, the CDR3 is TGTGCCAGCAGCTCCAGGGGGCGGTCCTACAATGAGCAGTTCTTC. Combining the CDR3 with reference TRBV5-6 and TRBJ2-1 gives the whole variable domain DAGVTQSPTHLIKTRGQQVTLRCSPKSGHDTVSWYQQALGQGPQFIFQYYEEEERQRGNFPDRFSGHQFPNYSSELNVNALLLGDSALYLCASSSRGRSYNEQFFGPGTRLTVL.

The chain is built from TRBV18 and TRBJ1-5; 7 bases are shared with TRBD1. CDR3 length: 14 amino acids. V gave up 0 bases and J gave up 7 bases; unmatched junction bases: 3. In germline, CDR1 is KGHSH, CDR2 LQKENI. Here the CDR3 reads CASSPPTGVQPQHF. The CDR3 region has the DNA TGTGCCAGCTCACCACCCACAGGGGTCCAGCCCCAGCATTTT.

The gene calls are TRBV5-1 and TRBJ1-1; D is perhaps TRBD1 (6 bases). V gave up 0 bases and J gave up 5 bases, with 11 bases separating them. CDR1 and CDR2 (germline): SGHRS, YFSETQ. This CDR3 spans 14 amino acids. CDR3 loop: CASSLATGTTEAFF. CDR3 bases: TGCGCCAGCAGCTTGGCAACAGGGACAACTGAAGCTTTCTTT.

This chain uses TRBV9 with TRBJ1-3, with D unresolved. The CDR3 loop spans 15 amino acids. The germline gives CDR1 SGDLS, CDR2 YYNGEE. V was clipped by 0 bases and J by 1 base, with 8 bases between them. The CDR3 spells CASSVGRKSGNTIYF. CDR3 bases: TGTGCCAGCAGCGTAGGGAGAAAGTCTGGAAACACCATATATTTT.

This chain connects TRBV14 to TRBJ1-2, with TRBD1 matching 8 bases. The CDR3 has 13 residues. CDR1 SGHDN and CDR2 FVKESK come from the germline V gene. V lost 6 bases, J lost 7 bases, and 7 bases stayed unmatched. CDR3 bases: TGTGCCAGCAGACGACAGGGGAGTGGTGGCTACACCTTC. Its protein is CASRRQGSGGYTF.

This chain links TRBV29-1 with TRBJ1-1, with 10 bases identical to TRBD1. Germline CDR1 and CDR2: SQVTM and ANQGSEA. J gave up 5 bases and V 6 bases, and 9 bases lay outside the gene matches. CDR3 size: 14 residues. CDR3 amino acids: CSVVVDRGLTEAFF. Here the CDR3 DNA reads TGCAGCGTCGTGGTAGACAGGGGGCTGACTGAAGCTTTCTTT.

This clone was counted once. The rearrangement links TRBV10-1 to TRBJ1-1; 12 bases map to TRBD1. Looked up from germline, CDR1 is WNHNN and CDR2 is SYGVQD (reference sequence). This CDR3 contains 19 residues. The ends lost 3 bases at V and 3 bases at J; junction bases unmatched: 14. In nucleotides, the CDR3 is TGCGCCAGCAGTGATACCGGGACAGGGGGCAAGTTGATCCACACTGAAGCTTTCTTT. Translation: CASSDTGTGGKLIHTEAFF.

CDR3 residues: CASSVDPGSNQPQHF. The CDR3 region has the DNA TGTGCCAGCAGCGTAGATCCGGGGAGCAATCAGCCCCAGCATTTT. The chain has TRBV9 and TRBJ1-5; no definite D call. Trimming took off 0 bases at V and 1 base at J, with 8 bases between the two ends. This CDR3 spans 15 amino acids. CDR1 SGDLS and CDR2 YYNGEE come from the germline V gene. The entire variable domain, with the rest obtained from reference TRBV9 and TRBJ1-5, is as follows: DSGVTQTPKHLITATGQRVTLRCSPRSGDLSVYWYQQSLDQGLQFLIQYYNGEERAKGNILERFSAQQFPDLHSELNLSSLELGDSALYFCASSVDPGSNQPQHFGDGTRLSIL.

This chain connects TRBV19 to TRBJ1-2; D gene uncertain. Trimming removed 0 bases at V and 8 bases at J, with 13 bases between. CDR3 length: 14 residues. Germline CDR1 reads LNHDA; CDR2 reads SQIVND (reference sequence). This chain's CDR3 is CASSIDAPLEGYTF. Here the CDR3 DNA reads TGTGCCAGTAGTATAGATGCGCCTCTCGAGGGCTACACCTTC. Filled out from reference TRBV19 and TRBJ1-2, the complete variable domain reads DGGITQSPKYLFRKEGQNVTLSCEQNLNHDAMYWYRQDPGQGLRLIYYSQIVNDFQKGDIAEGYSVSREKKESFPLTVTSAQKNPTAFYLCASSIDAPLEGYTFGSGTRLTVV.

In its sample, this clone was seen once. This chain links TRBV19 with TRBJ2-2; D not certain. CDR3 size: 12 residues. Germline CDR1 is LNHDA and CDR2 is SQIVND (reference sequence). V dropped 11 bases and J dropped 7 bases, with 14 bases sitting between them. The CDR3 nucleotides are TGTGCCGCCGAGAGTATCGGCGGGGAGCTGTTTTTT. As protein: CAAESIGGELFF.

The J gene is TRBJ2-7, the V gene TRBV27, with 7 bases identical to TRBD1. Germline-derived CDR1 and CDR2 are MNHEY and SMNVEV (reference sequence). The CDR3 is 15 amino acids. The junction had 3 bases not matched to a gene; V was cut back by 0 bases and J by 1 base. The CDR3 sequence: CASSLSRTGSYEQYF. CDR3 in DNA: TGTGCCAGCAGTTTATCGCGGACAGGTTCCTACGAGCAGTACTTC.

The chain has TRBV29-1 and TRBJ1-1, with D hard to call. Germline CDR1 is SQVTM and CDR2 is ANQGSEA. The CDR3 sequence is 13 residues long. V was clipped by 5 bases and J by 2 bases, with 12 bases between them. CDR3 residues: CSVRYSHNTEAFF. CDR3 coding DNA: TGCAGCGTTAGGTACAGTCATAACACTGAAGCTTTCTTT.

V and J are TRBV27 and TRBJ1-5, with D perhaps matching TRBD1 (6 bases). The germline V gene has CDR1 MNHEY and CDR2 SMNVEV (reference sequence). Deletions cut 4 bases from V and 3 bases from J, with 10 bases between. The CDR3 consists of 14 residues. DNA for the CDR3: TGTGCCAGCAGTTCGACAGGTATCAATCAGCCCCAGCATTTT. As protein: CASSSTGINQPQHF.

This chain links TRBV19 with TRBJ2-7, with TRBD1 matching over 9 bases. The ends lost 9 bases at V and 2 bases at J; junction bases unmatched: 11. This CDR3 is 15 amino acids long. CDR1 and CDR2 from the germline V gene are LNHDA and SQIVND (reference sequence). CDR3 DNA sequence: TGTGCCAGATTTCTCGGGACAGGGTCCACCTACGAGCAGTACTTC. It codes for CARFLGTGSTYEQYF.

The chain recombines TRBV5-4 with TRBJ2-7, with 11 bases that match TRBD2. Germline V gene data show CDR1 as SGHNT and CDR2 as YYREEE (reference sequence). J gave up 2 bases and V 2 bases, and 6 bases lay outside the gene matches. CDR3 length: 16 residues. CDR3 amino acids: CASSLVAGGPPYEQYF. CDR3 DNA: TGTGCCAGCAGCTTAGTAGCGGGGGGGCCTCCCTACGAGCAGTACTTC.